This TCR beta chain was obtained from a study of cytomegalovirus exposure and HLA in healthy donors (TCRdb year 2017). About the full investigation: An earlier analysis of several hundred of the donors reported approximately 290 Gb of sequence data and around 110 million unique TCR beta sequences from about 200 million T cells. A later genetic analysis took genome-wide SNP genotypes for about 65% of the 666 donors and used that subset as a discovery cohort. On average, roughly 200,000 unique TCR beta nucleotide sequences were sequenced per donor among 398 genotyped donors of the cohort, with roughly 20% of those sequences being non-productive. Typing coverage varied by locus: about 620-630 donors for A, B, C, DRB1 and DQB1; approximately 560 for DQA1; more than 600 for DPA1; more than 450 for DPB1. A later analysis re-analyzed previously published TCR beta repertoires from 650 to 800 donors and added high-resolution HLA genotyping to study TCR occurrence patterns. Of the 300 to 450 genotyped donors, less than 85% were placed in the genetic ancestry cluster associated with self-reported Caucasian donors. All discovery cohort repertoires had been generated using a single sequencing platform. An earlier analysis of around 580 of the donors used high-throughput TCR beta sequencing to judge whether each TCR beta V gene segment behaved as functional or pseudogenic. The study used immunosequencing to profile the T cell repertoires of several hundred subjects and linked those repertoires to cytomegalovirus serostatus. Because of strong linkage in the cohort, roughly five DR-DQ haplotypes were treated as single units for association and clustering. The study was designed to test whether signatures of past pathogen exposure could be identified by cataloging public T cell receptors. HLA typing covered class I and class II loci at four-digit resolution. In addition to the first cohort of approximately 670 subjects, a separate validation cohort of approximately 110 different subjects was used. Rather than drawing on any new phenotypic data, the later analysis identified candidate immune exposures from TCR beta sequences and the way those sequences occurred across donors. To predict cytomegalovirus infection status, the study brought together high-throughput TCR immunosequencing, statistical association of individual TCRs with disease status, and machine learning. An early release that covered roughly 600 HLA-typed donors contained approximately 300 gigabases of sequencing data and 85 million to 100 million unique TCR sequences. Donor age, sex, ethnicity and CMV serostatus were collected together with the repertoire data.

Libraries were built with the immunoSEQ multiplex PCR assay. For the multiplex PCR, a mixture combining 60 forward primers for TCR Vbeta segments and 13 reverse primers for TCR Jbeta segments was used. Amplification of the CDR3 region of rearranged TCR beta genes was performed with a multiplex PCR assay on genomic DNA. On the Illumina HiSeq System, the amplified TCR beta libraries were sequenced as 87-base-pair reads. The authors' pipeline ran thus. Across the roughly 600 repertoires, a later analysis counted about 81 million unique TCR beta chains, 9.5 million to 12 million of which were shared by at least two donors. To remove PCR and sequencing errors, raw reads were error-corrected and collapsed into unique sequences using a nearest-neighbor algorithm that merged closely related sequences. Alignment of CDR3 sequences to IMGT reference sequences was used to assign V, D and J gene segments. Each retained sequence needed at least a six-nucleotide match to both a V gene segment and a J gene segment. A rearrangement was called productive if the CDR3 had no stop codons and remained in frame with V and J, and every other rearrangement was called non-productive. CDR3 was defined by IMGT convention, running from the second conserved V-encoded cysteine to the conserved J-encoded phenylalanine. In an earlier analysis of roughly 610 of the donors, sequences lacking an unambiguous match to a single V gene segment were excluded. An earlier analysis of several hundred of the donors called V segments functional above 56.7% productive rearrangements and segregating when the between-donor standard deviation exceeded 5%. A statistical classification framework was built for diagnosing cytomegalovirus status from the catalog of TCR beta chain sequences. A later analysis assigned V and J genes by comparing TCR nucleotide sequences with IMGT/GENE-DB human TR gene sequences. Using the TCRdist pipeline, a later analysis assigned CDR3 sequences along with most-parsimonious VDJ recombination scenarios. In a later analysis, each TCR beta chain was defined by its CDR3 amino acid sequence together with its V-gene family, and reads lacking a unique V-gene family were excluded. As a way to deal with suspected cross-contamination and a sequencing artifact, a later analysis dropped hundreds of nucleotide sequences that were highly shared and had low generation probability. In a later analysis, a clonal expansion index was calculated for each public chain from normalized within-repertoire ranks of inferred template counts. A later analysis computed generation probabilities with a VDJ recombination model fitted to out-of-frame rearrangements, and checked the results against IGoR. In a later analysis, TCR-TCR, TCR-HLA and TCR-CMV co-occurrence was scored with hypergeometric tests, and a repertoire-size bias correction was applied to TCR pairs. False discovery rates were estimated in a later analysis by permuting HLA or CMV assignments 20 times. A later analysis grouped co-occurring TCRs with DBSCAN, adding TCRdist sequence similarity when clustering within HLA-allele-positive subsets. Co-occurrence clustering excluded repertoires with fewer than 30,000 or more than 120,000 public chains, plus five with anomalous nucleotide sharing. TCRdb mirrors the immuneACCESS table, restricted to in-frame sequences. Some clones are absent from its copies; in checked studies, under half trace to an unresolved V gene, and the reason for the others is unknown. The DNA gave D and trimming, while V, J and clone size come from that table. Across this sample there are 100,000 to 150,000 clones, with more than 80% seen only once. The ten most abundant clones make up about 1.8% of the sample.

In total, approximately 610 healthy bone marrow donors made up the cohort. All cohort members were sampled while nominally healthy, although unrecorded immune exposures were likely present. The donor was CMV seronegative and belonged to the group of around 400 seronegative cohort members. A peripheral blood sample was provided by each donor, and peripheral blood mononuclear cells were used for TCR beta sequencing. The Qiagen DNeasy Blood Extraction Kit was used to extract genomic DNA from the blood cell samples. Turning to this clone: Its specific antigen is unknown. Base qualities were left out, and no much larger clone turns up one base away.

General findings and caveats noted by the study authors: While some public TCRs were present in many individuals, most TCR sequences turned up only very rarely across donors. A further reported finding was that TCR beta sequences accurately predicted the HLA-A and HLA-B alleles for most subjects in the first cohort. It was suggested by the authors that the approach could potentially be generalized to other disease states and immunological phenotypes. Compared with the approximately 600-donor mean, donors in an Asian-associated ancestry cluster had fewer N-insertions in productive TCRs, according to a later genetic analysis. The earlier analysis of approximately 590 of the donors excluded roughly 17 rarely observed V segments, including chromosome 9 orphons, because counts were too low. Most CMV-associated TCR beta chains appeared to be HLA-restricted in a later analysis, and the HLA associations seemed to be driven largely by CMV exposure. Some IMGT-functional V segments, including TRBV6-2 and TRBV6-3, could not be told apart with the 87-base-pair reads, so those segments were excluded. Broadly in line with IMGT annotations, most TCR beta V segments showed up in productive rearrangements about 87% or about 30% of the time in an earlier analysis of 450 to 750 of the donors. A later analysis found that HLA-associated TCR beta chains were more clonally expanded and had lower generation probabilities than equally common non-associated chains. CMV serostatus was the only immune exposure information available for the cohort. The study listed 150 to 200 TCR beta chains as associated with cytomegalovirus. In vitro tests confirmed that a few of the cytomegalovirus-associated TCR beta chains recognize cytomegalovirus antigens. Strong co-occurrence of HLA alleles, especially DR and DQ, made assigning TCR associations to individual alleles difficult. In this cohort, only TCR beta chains were sequenced, and detectable features were limited by the absence of alpha or paired-chain data. The classifier was reported to diagnose cytomegalovirus status with high specificity and sensitivity in both the original and validation cohorts. Linkage disequilibrium might explain the correlated functional status among segregating V segments, but an unknown experimental factor could not be ruled out. Sequencing depth was assumed to be roughly uniform across donors in the presence/absence analyses, though that assumption may not hold. Because some donors lacked HLA typing at each locus, the association tests relied only on the typed subset. A later genetic analysis associated a missense DCLRE1C variant with V-gene and J-gene trimming of TCR beta chains, and an independent cohort replicated the association. A cluster of highly shared sequence variants was judged likely to represent a technical artifact of the sequencing pipeline. In a later analysis, 16,951 TCR beta sequences were associated with specific HLA alleles at a false discovery rate of 0.05. According to a later analysis, parvovirus B19, influenza, CMV and Epstein-Barr virus appeared linked to several top co-occurrence clusters. In a later analysis, TCR association rates were found to vary across HLA loci, with the most associated TCRs seen for DRB1 alleles and the fewest for HLA-C alleles.

From V the trimming removes 0 bases and from J it removes 4 bases, while the gene matches leave 5 bases of the junction unaccounted for. Based on the germline V gene, the CDR1 and CDR2 sequences are MGHRA and YSYEKL. The CDR3 starts with the cysteine, ends with the phenylalanine, and has 15 residues. Just the 45-base CDR3 DNA is kept, in frame starting at base 1. This sequence uses TRBV4-1 and TRBJ1-2; the central 7 bases match TRBD1. The TCR comes from a middle-aged man in good health and CMV-seronegative. The sequenced material came from PBMCs. CDR3 sequence: CASSQDHGTAYGYTF. The DNA is TGCGCCAGCAGCCAAGATCACGGGACAGCCTATGGCTACACCTTC.